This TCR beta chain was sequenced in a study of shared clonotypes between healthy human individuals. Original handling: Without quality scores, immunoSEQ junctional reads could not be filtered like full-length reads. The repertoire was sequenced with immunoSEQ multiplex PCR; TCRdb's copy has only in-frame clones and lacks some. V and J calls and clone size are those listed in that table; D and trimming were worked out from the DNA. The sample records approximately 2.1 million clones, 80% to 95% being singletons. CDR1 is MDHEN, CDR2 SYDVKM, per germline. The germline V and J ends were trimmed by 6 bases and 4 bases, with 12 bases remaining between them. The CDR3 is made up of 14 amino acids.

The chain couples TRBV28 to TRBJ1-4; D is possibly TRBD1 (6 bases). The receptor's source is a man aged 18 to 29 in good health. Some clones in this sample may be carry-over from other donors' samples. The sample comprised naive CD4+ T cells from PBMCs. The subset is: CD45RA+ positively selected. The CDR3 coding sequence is TGTGCCAGCAGACCGGGACAAGTTAATGAAAAACTGTTTTTT. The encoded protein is CASRPGQVNEKLFF.